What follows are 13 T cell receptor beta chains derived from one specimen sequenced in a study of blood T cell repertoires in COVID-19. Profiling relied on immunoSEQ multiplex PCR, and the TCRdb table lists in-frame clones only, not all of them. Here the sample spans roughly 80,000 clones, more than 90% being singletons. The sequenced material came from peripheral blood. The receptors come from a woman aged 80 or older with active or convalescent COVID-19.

The CDR3 nucleotides are TGTGCCAGCTCATTTACGATAGGAGAGTTGACTGAAGCTTTCTTT. It specifies CASSFTIGELTEAFF. The chain carries TRBV18 and TRBJ1-1; D is uncertain. V lost 5 bases and J lost 5, with 18 bases in between. Germline lookup yields CDR1 KGHSH and CDR2 LQKENI. This CDR3 is 15 amino acids long.

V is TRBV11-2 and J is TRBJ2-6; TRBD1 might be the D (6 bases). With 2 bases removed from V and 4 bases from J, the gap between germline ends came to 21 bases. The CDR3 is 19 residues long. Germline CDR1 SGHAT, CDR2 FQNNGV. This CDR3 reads CASSLSHRVVFAGANVLTF. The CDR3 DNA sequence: TGTGCCAGCAGCTTATCCCACAGGGTGGTGTTTGCGGGGGCCAACGTCCTGACTTTC.

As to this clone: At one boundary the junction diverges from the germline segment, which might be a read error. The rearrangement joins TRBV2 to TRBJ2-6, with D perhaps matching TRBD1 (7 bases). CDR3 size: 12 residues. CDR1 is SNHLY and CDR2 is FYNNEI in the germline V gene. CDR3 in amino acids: CASARGVNVLTF. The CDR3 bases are TGTGCCAGCGCCAGGGGGGTCAACGTCCTGACTTTC.

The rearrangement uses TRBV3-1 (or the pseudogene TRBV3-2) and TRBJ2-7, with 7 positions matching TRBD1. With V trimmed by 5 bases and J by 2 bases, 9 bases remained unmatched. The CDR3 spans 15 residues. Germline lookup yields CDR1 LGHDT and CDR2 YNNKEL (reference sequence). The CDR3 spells CASSSSDRVPYEQYF. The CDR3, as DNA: TGTGCCAGCAGCTCATCCGACAGGGTCCCCTACGAGCAGTACTTC.

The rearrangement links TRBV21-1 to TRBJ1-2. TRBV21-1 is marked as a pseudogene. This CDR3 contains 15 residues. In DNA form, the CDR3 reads TGTGCCAGCAGCAAAGTATCAGGCCTCCGGGGTGGCTACACCTTC. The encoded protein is CASSKVSGLRGGYTF.

The CDR3 DNA is TGCGCCAGCAGCCAGTTAATCGGGGTGATAGTGAACGAGCAGTACTTC. Its protein is CASSQLIGVIVNEQYF. This sequence joins TRBV4-1 and TRBJ2-7, with D tentatively TRBD2 (5 bases). This CDR3 contains 16 residues. Per the germline V gene, CDR1 is MGHRA and CDR2 is YSYEKL. With 3 bases removed from V and 5 bases from J, the gap between germline ends came to 20 bases.

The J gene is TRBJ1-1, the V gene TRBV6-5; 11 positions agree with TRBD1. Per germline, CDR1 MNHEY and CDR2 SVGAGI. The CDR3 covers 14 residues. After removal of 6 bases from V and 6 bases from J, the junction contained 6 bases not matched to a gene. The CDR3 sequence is CASRGTGGPSEAFF. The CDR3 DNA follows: TGTGCCAGCAGGGGGACAGGGGGTCCGTCTGAAGCTTTCTTT.

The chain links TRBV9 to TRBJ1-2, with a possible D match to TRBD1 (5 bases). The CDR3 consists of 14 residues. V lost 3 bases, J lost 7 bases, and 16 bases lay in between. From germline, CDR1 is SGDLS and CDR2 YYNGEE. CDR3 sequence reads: CASSASTVLSGYTF. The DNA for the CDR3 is TGTGCCAGCAGCGCCTCGACAGTGTTGTCTGGCTACACCTTC.

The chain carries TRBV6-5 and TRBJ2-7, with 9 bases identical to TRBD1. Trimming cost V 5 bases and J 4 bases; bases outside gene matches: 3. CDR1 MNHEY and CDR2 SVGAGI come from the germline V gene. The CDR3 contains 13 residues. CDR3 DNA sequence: TGTGCCAGCAGTCTTGGACAGGGGTACGAGCAGTACTTC. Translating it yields CASSLGQGYEQYF.

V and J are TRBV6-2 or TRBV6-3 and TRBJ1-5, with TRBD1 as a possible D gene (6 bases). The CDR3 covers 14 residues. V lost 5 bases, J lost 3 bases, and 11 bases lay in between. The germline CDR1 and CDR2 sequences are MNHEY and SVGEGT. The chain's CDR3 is CASSAGDPNQPQHF. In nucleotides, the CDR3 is TGTGCCAGCAGTGCAGGGGACCCCAATCAGCCCCAGCATTTT.

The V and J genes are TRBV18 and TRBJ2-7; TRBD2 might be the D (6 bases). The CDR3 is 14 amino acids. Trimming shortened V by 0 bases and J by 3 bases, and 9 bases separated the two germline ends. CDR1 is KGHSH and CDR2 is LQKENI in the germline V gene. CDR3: CASSPPGLSYEQYF. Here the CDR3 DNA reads TGTGCCAGCTCACCACCGGGACTGAGCTACGAGCAGTACTTC.

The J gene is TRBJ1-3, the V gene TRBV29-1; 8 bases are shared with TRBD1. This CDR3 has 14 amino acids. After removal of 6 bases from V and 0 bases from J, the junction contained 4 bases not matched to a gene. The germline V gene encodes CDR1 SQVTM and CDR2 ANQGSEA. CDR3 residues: CSVDGTGSGNTIYF. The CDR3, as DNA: TGCAGCGTCGACGGGACAGGCTCTGGAAACACCATATATTTT.

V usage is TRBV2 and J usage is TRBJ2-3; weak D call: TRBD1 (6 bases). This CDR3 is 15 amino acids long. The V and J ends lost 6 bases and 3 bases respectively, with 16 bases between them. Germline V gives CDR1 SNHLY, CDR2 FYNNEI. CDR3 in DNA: TGTGCCAGCAGCTTAACAGGGAGTGAGACAGATACGCAGTATTTT. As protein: CASSLTGSETDTQYF.